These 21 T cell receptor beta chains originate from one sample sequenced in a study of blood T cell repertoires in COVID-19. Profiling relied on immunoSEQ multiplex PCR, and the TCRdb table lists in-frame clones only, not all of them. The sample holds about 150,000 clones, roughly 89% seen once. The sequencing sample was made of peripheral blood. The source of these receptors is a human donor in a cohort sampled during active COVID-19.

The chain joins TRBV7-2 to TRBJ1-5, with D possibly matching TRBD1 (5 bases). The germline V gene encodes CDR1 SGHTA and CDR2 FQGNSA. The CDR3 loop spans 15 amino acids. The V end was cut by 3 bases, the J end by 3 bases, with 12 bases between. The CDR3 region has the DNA TGTGCCAGCAGCTTCTCAGGGTCCCCCAATCAGCCCCAGCATTTT. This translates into CASSFSGSPNQPQHF.

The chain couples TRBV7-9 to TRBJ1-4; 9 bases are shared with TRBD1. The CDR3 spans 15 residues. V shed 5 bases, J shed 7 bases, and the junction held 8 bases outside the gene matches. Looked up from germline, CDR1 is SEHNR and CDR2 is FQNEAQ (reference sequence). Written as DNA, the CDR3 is TGTGCCAGCAGCCCCCACAGGGGGCGCGGTGAAAAACTGTTTTTT. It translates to CASSPHRGRGEKLFF.

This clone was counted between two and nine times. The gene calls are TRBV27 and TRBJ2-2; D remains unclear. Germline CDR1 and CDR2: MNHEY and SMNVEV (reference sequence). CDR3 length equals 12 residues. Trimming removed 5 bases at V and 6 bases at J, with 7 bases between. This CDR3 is CASSRSAGELFF. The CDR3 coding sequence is TGTGCCAGCAGTAGGAGCGCCGGGGAGCTGTTTTTT.

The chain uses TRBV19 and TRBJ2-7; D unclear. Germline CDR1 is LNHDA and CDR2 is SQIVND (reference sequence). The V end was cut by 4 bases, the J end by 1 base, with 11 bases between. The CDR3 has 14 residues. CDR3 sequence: CASSNSSVSYEQYF. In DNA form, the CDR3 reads TGTGCCAGTAGTAACTCTAGTGTATCCTACGAGCAGTACTTC.

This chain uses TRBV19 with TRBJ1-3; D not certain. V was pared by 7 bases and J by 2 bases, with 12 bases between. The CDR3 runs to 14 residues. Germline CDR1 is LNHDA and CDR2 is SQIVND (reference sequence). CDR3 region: CASMRERTGNTIYF. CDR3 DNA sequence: TGTGCCAGTATGAGGGAACGTACTGGAAACACCATATATTTT. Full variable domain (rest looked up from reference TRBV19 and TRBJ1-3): DGGITQSPKYLFRKEGQNVTLSCEQNLNHDAMYWYRQDPGQGLRLIYYSQIVNDFQKGDIAEGYSVSREKKESFPLTVTSAQKNPTAFYLCASMRERTGNTIYFGEGSWLTVV.

The CDR3 here is CASSQDWGRTEAFF. The CDR3 region has the DNA TGCGCCAGCAGCCAAGATTGGGGGCGCACTGAAGCTTTCTTT. The rearrangement joins TRBV4-1 to TRBJ1-1; D is perhaps TRBD1 (6 bases). Germline CDR1 and CDR2: MGHRA and YSYEKL. This CDR3 comprises 14 residues. V was shortened by 0 bases and J by 4 bases, with 9 bases between the two germline ends.

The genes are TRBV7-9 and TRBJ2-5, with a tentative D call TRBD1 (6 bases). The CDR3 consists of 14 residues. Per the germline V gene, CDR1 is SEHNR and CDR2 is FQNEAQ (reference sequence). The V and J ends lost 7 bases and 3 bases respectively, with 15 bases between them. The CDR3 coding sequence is TGTGCCAGCACCGGCATGGGACAAAAAGAGACCCAGTACTTC. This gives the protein CASTGMGQKETQYF.

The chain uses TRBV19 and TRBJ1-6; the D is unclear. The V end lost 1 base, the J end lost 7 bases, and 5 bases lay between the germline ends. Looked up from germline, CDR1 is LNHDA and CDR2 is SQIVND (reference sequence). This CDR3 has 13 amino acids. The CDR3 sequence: CASSIGGNSPLHF. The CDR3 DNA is TGTGCCAGTAGTATAGGAGGGAATTCACCCCTCCACTTT.

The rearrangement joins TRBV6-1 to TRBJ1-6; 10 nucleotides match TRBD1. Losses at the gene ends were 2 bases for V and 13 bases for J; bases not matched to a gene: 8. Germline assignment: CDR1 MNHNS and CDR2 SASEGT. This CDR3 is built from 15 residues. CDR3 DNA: TGTGCCAGCAGTGAAATGACAGGGGGCGAAAGGCCCCTCCACTTT. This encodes CASSEMTGGERPLHF.

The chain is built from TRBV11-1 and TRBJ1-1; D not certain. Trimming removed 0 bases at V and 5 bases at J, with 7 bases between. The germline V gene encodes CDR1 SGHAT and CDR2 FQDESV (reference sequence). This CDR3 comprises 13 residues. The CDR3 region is CASSLAGKTEAFF. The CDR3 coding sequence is TGTGCCAGCAGCTTAGCCGGGAAGACTGAAGCTTTCTTT.

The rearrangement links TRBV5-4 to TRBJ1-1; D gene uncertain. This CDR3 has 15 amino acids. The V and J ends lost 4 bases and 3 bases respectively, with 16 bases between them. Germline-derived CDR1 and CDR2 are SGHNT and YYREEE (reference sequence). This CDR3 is CASSRAGQEDTEAFF. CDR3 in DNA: TGTGCCAGCAGCCGAGCTGGTCAGGAGGACACTGAAGCTTTCTTT.

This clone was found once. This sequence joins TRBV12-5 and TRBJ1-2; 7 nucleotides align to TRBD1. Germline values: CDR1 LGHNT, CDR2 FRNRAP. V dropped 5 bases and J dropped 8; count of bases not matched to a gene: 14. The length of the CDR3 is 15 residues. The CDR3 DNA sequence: TGTGCTAGTGGTGCCAAACGGGACAGCCCTATAGGCTACACCTTC. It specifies CASGAKRDSPIGYTF.

The CDR3 is CASSFSLAGGRDTQYF. Written as DNA, the CDR3 is TGTGCCAGCAGCTTTTCCCTAGCGGGGGGACGGGATACGCAGTATTTT. The chain is built from TRBV5-8 and TRBJ2-3, with TRBD2 matching over 11 bases. Unmatched junction bases numbered 8, after V lost 2 bases and J lost 6 bases. Germline V gene sequence: CDR1 SGHTS, CDR2 YDEGEE. CDR3 length: 16 amino acids.

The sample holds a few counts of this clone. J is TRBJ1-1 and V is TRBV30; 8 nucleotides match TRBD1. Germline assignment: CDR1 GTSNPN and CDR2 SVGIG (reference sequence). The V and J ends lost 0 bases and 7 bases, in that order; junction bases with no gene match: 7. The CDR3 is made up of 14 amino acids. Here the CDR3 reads CAWSVYDRGNEAFF. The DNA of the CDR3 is TGTGCCTGGAGTGTATACGACAGGGGTAATGAAGCTTTCTTT.

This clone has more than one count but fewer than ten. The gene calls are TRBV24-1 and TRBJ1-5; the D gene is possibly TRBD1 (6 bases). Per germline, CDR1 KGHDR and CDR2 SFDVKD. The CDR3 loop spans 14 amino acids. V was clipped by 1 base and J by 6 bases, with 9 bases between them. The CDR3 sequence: CATSDLAGAQPQHF. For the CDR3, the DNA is TGTGCCACCAGTGATTTAGCAGGGGCTCAGCCCCAGCATTTT.

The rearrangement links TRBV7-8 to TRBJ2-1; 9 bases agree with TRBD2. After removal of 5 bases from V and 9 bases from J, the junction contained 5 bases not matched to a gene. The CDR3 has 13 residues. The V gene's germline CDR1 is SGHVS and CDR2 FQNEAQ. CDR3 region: CASSPRGGGEQFF. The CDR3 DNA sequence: TGTGCCAGCAGCCCGCGGGGGGGTGGTGAGCAGTTCTTC.

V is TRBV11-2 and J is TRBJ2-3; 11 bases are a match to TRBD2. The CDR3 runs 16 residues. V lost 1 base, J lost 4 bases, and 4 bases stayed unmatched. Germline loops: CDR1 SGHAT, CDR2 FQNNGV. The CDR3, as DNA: TGTGCCAGCAGCTTAGCTCTAGCGGGGGGAGCAGATACGCAGTATTTT. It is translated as CASSLALAGGADTQYF.

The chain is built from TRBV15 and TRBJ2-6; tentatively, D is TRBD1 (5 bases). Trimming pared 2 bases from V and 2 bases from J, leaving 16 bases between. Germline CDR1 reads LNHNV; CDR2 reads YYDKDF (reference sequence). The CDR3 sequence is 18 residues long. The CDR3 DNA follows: TGTGCCACCAGCAGACCGAACGCAGGGTTAACTGGGGCCAACGTCCTGACTTTC. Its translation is CATSRPNAGLTGANVLTF.

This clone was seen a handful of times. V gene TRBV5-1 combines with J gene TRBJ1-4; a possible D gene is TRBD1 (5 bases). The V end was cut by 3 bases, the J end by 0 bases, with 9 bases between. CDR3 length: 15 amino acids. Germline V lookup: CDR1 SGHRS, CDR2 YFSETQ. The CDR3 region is CASSYATATNEKLFF. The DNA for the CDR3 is TGCGCCAGCAGCTACGCGACAGCAACTAATGAAAAACTGTTTTTT. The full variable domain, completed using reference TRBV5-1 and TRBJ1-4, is KAGVTQTPRYLIKTRGQQVTLSCSPISGHRSVSWYQQTPGQGLQFLFEYFSETQRNKGNFPGRFSGRQFSNSRSEMNVSTLELGDSALYLCASSYATATNEKLFFGSGTQLSVL.

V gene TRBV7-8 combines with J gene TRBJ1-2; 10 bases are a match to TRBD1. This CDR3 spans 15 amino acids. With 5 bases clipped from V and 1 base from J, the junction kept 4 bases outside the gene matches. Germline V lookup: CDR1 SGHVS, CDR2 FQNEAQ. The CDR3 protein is CASSLTGGFNYGYTF. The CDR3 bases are TGTGCCAGCAGCCTGACAGGGGGCTTTAACTATGGCTACACCTTC.

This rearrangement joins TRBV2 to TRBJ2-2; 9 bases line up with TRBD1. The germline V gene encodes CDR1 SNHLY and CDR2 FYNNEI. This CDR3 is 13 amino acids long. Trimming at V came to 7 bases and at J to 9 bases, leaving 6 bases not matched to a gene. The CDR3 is CASTSDRGRELFF. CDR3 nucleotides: TGTGCCAGCACCTCGGACAGGGGTCGGGAGCTGTTTTTT.